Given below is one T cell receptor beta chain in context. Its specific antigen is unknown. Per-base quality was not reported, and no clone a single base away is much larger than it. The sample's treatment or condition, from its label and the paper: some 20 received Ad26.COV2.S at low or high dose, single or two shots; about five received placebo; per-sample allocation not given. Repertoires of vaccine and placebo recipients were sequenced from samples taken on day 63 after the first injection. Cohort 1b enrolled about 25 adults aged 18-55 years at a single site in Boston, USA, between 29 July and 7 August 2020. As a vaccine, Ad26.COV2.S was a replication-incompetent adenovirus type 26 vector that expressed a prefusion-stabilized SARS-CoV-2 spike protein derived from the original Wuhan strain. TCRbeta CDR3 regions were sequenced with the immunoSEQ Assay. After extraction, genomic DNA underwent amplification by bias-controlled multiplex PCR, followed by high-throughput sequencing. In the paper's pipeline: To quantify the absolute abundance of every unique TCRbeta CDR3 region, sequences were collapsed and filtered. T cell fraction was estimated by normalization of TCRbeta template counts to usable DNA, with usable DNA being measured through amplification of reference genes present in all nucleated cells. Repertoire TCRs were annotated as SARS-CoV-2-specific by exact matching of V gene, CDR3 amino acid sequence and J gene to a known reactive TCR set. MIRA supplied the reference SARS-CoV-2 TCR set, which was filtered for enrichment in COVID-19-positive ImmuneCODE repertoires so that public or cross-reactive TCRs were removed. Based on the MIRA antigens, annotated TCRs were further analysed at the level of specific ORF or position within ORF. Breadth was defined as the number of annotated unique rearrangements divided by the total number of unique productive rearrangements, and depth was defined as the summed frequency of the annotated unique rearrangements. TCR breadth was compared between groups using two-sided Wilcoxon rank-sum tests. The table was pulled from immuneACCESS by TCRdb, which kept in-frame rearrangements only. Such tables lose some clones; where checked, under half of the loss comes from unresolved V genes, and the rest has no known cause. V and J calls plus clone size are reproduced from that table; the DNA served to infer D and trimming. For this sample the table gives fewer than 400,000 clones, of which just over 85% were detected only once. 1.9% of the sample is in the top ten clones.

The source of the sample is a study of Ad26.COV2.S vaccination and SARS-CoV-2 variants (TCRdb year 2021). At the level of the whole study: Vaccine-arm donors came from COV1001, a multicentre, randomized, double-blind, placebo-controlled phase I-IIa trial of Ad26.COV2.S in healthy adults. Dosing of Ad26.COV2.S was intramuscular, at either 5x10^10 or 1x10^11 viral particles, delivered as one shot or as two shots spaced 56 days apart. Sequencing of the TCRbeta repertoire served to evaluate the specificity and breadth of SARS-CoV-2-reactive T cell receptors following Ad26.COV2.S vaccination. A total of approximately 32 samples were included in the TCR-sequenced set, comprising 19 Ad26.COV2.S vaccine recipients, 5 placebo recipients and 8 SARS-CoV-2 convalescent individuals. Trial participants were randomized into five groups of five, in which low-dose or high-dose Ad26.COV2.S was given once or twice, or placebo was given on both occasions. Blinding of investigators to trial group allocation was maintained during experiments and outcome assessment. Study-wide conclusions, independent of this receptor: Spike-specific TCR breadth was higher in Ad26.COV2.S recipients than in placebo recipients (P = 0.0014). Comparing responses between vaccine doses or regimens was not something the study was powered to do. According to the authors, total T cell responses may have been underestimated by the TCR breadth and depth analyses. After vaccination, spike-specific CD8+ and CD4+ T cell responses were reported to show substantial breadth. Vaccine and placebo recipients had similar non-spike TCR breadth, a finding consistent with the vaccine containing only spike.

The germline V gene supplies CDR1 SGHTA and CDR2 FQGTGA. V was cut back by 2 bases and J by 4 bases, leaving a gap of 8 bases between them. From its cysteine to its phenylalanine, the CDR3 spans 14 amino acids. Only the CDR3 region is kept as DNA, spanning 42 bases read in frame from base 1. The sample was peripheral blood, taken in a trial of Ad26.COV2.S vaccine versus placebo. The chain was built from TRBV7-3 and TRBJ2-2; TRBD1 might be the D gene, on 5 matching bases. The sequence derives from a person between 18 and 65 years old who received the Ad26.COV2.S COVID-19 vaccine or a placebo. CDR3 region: CASSLQGLTGELFF. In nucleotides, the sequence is TGTGCCAGCAGCTTACAGGGTCTCACCGGGGAGCTGTTTTTT.